These 14 T cell receptor beta chains share one sample of origin, sequenced in a study of PD-1 blockade in mismatch repair-deficient tumors. Only in-frame clones appear in the TCRdb table, and some are missing; sequencing was by immunoSEQ multiplex PCR. The table has approximately 38,000 clones, approximately 84% seen once. Sequenced here: peripheral blood, sampled roughly 75 weeks after starting pembrolizumab. The receptors come from an adult with mismatch repair-deficient cancer.

This rearrangement joins TRBV7-2 to TRBJ2-1, with D uncertain. The CDR3 has 15 amino acids. CDR1 and CDR2 from the germline V gene are SGHTA and FQGNSA. V lost 1 base and J lost 8, with 15 bases in between. The CDR3 sequence is CASSLDPPPRDEQFF. The CDR3 DNA reads TGTGCCAGCAGCTTAGATCCTCCCCCTAGGGATGAGCAGTTCTTC.

The chain employs TRBV18 and TRBJ2-6, with 7 bases aligning to TRBD1. J was trimmed by 0 bases and V by 5 bases; bases with no gene match: 7. Germline V lookup: CDR1 KGHSH, CDR2 LQKENI. The CDR3 is 17 residues long. CDR3 nucleotides: TGTGCCAGCTCAACGGGACAGCCGTTCTCTGGGGCCAACGTCCTGACTTTC. This translates into CASSTGQPFSGANVLTF.

The CDR3 DNA reads as TGTGCCTGGAGTCGAGGGAAGAGCTCTGGGGCCAACGTCCTGACTTTC. This codes for CAWSRGKSSGANVLTF. The chain employs TRBV30 and TRBJ2-6; D perhaps matches TRBD2 (5 bases). V was cut by 2 bases and J by 0 bases, with 11 bases left in between. The CDR3 extends over 16 amino acids. CDR1 GTSNPN and CDR2 SVGIG come from the germline V gene (reference sequence).

This clone has only a few counts. The V call is TRBV5-1, the J call TRBJ2-1, with 12 bases matching TRBD1. CDR1 SGHRS and CDR2 YFSETQ come from the germline V gene. Germline trimming cut 4 bases from V and 4 bases from J; bases unmatched to any gene: 3. CDR3 length equals 15 residues. The CDR3, as DNA: TGCGCCAGCAGCACGGGACAGGGGGCTTACAATGAGCAGTTCTTC. Its protein is CASSTGQGAYNEQFF.

This clone occurred once. This sequence joins TRBV11-3 and TRBJ2-3, with D hard to call. In germline, CDR1 is SGHNT, CDR2 YENEEA. Trimming removed 6 bases at V and 2 bases at J, with 6 bases between. The CDR3 spans 12 residues. The CDR3 bases are TGTGCCAGCAGTATCACCACAGATACGCAGTATTTT. This codes for CASSITTDTQYF. The full variable domain, rest sourced from reference TRBV11-3 and TRBJ2-3, is EAGVVQSPRYKIIEKKQPVAFWCNPISGHNTLYWYLQNLGQGPELLIRYENEEAVDDSQLPKDRFSAERLKGVDSTLKIQPAELGDSAVYLCASSITTDTQYFGPGTRLTVL.

In its sample, this clone was seen a few times. The genes are TRBV4-1 and TRBJ2-7; 12 bases align to TRBD2. The CDR3 is 15 amino acids. Germline V gene lookup returns CDR1 MGHRA and CDR2 YSYEKL. The trim removed 1 base at V and 3 bases at J, leaving 1 base unmatched. The CDR3 region is CASSQGLAGDYEQYF. The CDR3 DNA follows: TGCGCCAGCAGCCAAGGACTAGCGGGAGACTACGAGCAGTACTTC.

This clone has a single count. The chain recombines TRBV19 with TRBJ2-2; D may be TRBD1 (5 bases). The V gene's germline CDR1 is LNHDA and CDR2 SQIVND (reference sequence). The CDR3 totals 19 residues. Trimming left V 5 bases short and J 3 bases short, with 25 bases between. The CDR3 bases are TGTGCCAGTAGTCCCCGCCCCCAGGGCTACCTTCGAGACACCGGGGAGCTGTTTTTT. This gives the protein CASSPRPQGYLRDTGELFF.

The chain joins TRBV11-3 to TRBJ2-1; no clear D. The CDR3 runs 14 residues. The germline V gene encodes CDR1 SGHNT and CDR2 YENEEA. Trimming shortened V by 1 base and J by 10 bases, and 14 bases separated the two germline ends. This CDR3 is CASSLAGESSEQFF. CDR3 bases: TGTGCCAGCAGCTTAGCCGGCGAGTCCAGCGAGCAGTTCTTC. Filled out from reference TRBV11-3 and TRBJ2-1, the complete variable domain reads EAGVVQSPRYKIIEKKQPVAFWCNPISGHNTLYWYLQNLGQGPELLIRYENEEAVDDSQLPKDRFSAERLKGVDSTLKIQPAELGDSAVYLCASSLAGESSEQFFGPGTRLTVL.

A word on this clone: This specimen includes other DNA sequences encoding the same CDR3. V gene TRBV18 combines with J gene TRBJ1-5; 9 nucleotides line up with TRBD1. Trimming at V came to 2 bases and at J to 4 bases, leaving 0 bases not matched to a gene. The V gene's germline CDR1 is KGHSH and CDR2 LQKENI. The CDR3 totals 14 residues. The CDR3 is CASSPGTGNQPQHF. The DNA for the CDR3 is TGTGCCAGCTCACCAGGGACAGGGAATCAGCCCCAGCATTTT.

This chain links TRBV6-5 with TRBJ1-1; no reliable D call. Between the trimmed V and J ends, which lost 7 bases and 3 bases, there was a span of 12 bases. Per germline, CDR1 MNHEY and CDR2 SVGAGI. This CDR3 has 13 residues. CDR3 nucleotide sequence: TGTGCCAGCACCTTTACCATGGACACTGAAGCTTTCTTT. Residues: CASTFTMDTEAFF.

This sequence joins TRBV6-5 and TRBJ2-2; the D call may be TRBD1 or TRBD2 (5 bases each). Looked up from germline, CDR1 is MNHEY and CDR2 is SVGAGI. Trimming left V 6 bases short and J 0 bases short, with 8 bases between. There are 14 residues in the CDR3. The CDR3 loop reads CASRSGPNTGELFF. DNA of the CDR3: TGTGCCAGCAGATCGGGGCCGAACACCGGGGAGCTGTTTTTT.

This clone was observed a single time. This chain links TRBV5-6 with TRBJ2-2; unclear D gene. Looked up from germline, CDR1 is SGHDT and CDR2 is YYEEEE. V was trimmed by 2 bases and J by 2 bases, leaving 10 bases between them. The CDR3 runs 15 residues. The CDR3 region has the DNA TGTGCCAGCAGCTTTTATTCAGACAACACCGGGGAGCTGTTTTTT. Protein sequence: CASSFYSDNTGELFF. Combining the CDR3 with reference TRBV5-6 and TRBJ2-2 gives the whole variable domain DAGVTQSPTHLIKTRGQQVTLRCSPKSGHDTVSWYQQALGQGPQFIFQYYEEEERQRGNFPDRFSGHQFPNYSSELNVNALLLGDSALYLCASSFYSDNTGELFFGEGSRLTVL.

The J gene is TRBJ2-3, the V gene TRBV2; 10 nucleotides agree with TRBD2. The length of the CDR3 is 18 residues. CDR1 and CDR2 (germline): SNHLY, FYNNEI. The V and J ends lost 10 bases and 6 bases, in that order; junction bases with no gene match: 22. CDR3 DNA sequence: TGTGCCACCGAGACAGGGGTTGGTTCTAGCGGGAGCCCGGATACGCAGTATTTT. Its translation: CATETGVGSSGSPDTQYF.

The CDR3 reads CASSLGQGYGNTIYF. In nucleotides, the CDR3 is TGTGCCAGCAGCTTAGGGCAGGGATATGGAAACACCATATATTTT. This chain joins TRBV7-2 and TRBJ1-3; D perhaps matches TRBD1 (5 bases). The CDR3 contains 15 residues. With 1 base removed from V and 3 bases from J, the gap between germline ends came to 10 bases. Germline V gene data show CDR1 as SGHTA and CDR2 as FQGNSA.